This record covers a single T cell receptor (beta chain). What it recognizes is unknown. The Oncomine TCR Beta short-read assay generated sequence data from the DNA of cultured CD4+ T cells. One entry per CDR3 protein results from TCRdb running MiXCR on the PCR reads. This sample has several thousand distinct CDR3 sequences, with roughly 44% found just once. J gave up 5 bases and V 7 bases, and 9 bases lay outside the gene matches. Per germline, CDR1 SNHLY and CDR2 FYNNEI. The CDR3 is made up of 14 amino acids. The sample belongs to a study of vaccination and CD4 T cells after COVID-19. Looking at the study overall: Those taking part got two shots of either the BNT162b2 or the mRNA-1273 vaccine. Researchers treated cells with overlapping spike peptides taken from SARS-CoV-2, HCoV-NL63, HCoV-OC43 and HCoV-229E.

The study's findings and limits: Vaccine-specific clones numbering 304 of 307 showed spike mono-reactivity in convalescent patients.

Treatment denoted: roughly nine-day PBMC culture with coronavirus spike peptide pools or control peptides (ViraFEST assay). CD4+ T cells that came from the unexposed donor were collected before the COVID-19 pandemic (2011-2018). SARS-CoV-2 S/N and four cold-coronavirus spikes were used to probe unexposed-donor CD4+ T cells, cells permitting. This TCR was sampled from a human donor in good health. Sequencing used CD4+ T cells from blood, cultured in vitro. This chain joins TRBV2 and TRBJ1-2, with TRBD1 identical over 8 bases. CDR3 in amino acids: CASMGTGLFYGYTF. CDR3 coding DNA: TGTGCCAGCATGGGGACAGGTCTTTTTTATGGCTACACCTTC.